This TCR beta chain was found in a study of OX40 agonist ivuxolimab in advanced cancers. At the level of the study: Administration of intravenous ivuxolimab to patients occurred every 2 weeks at 0.01 to 10 mg/kg. Whole-study results and caveats: Low normalized T-cell clonal expansion was additionally recorded for some nonresponders. At 0.1 to 3.0 mg/kg, CD4+ and CD8+ blood T cells expanded clonally by week 6.

As regards this clone: What it recognizes is unknown.

Trimming pared 5 bases from V and 4 bases from J, leaving 17 bases between. Germline CDR1 SGHTA, CDR2 FQGNSA. The CDR3 length is 15 residues. The data were produced by immunoSEQ multiplex PCR, yet TCRdb's version contains in-frame clones alone and is incomplete. The sample comprises fewer than 70,000 clones, about nine tenths of which are singletons, and less than 3.5% rests with the top ten. Sequenced material: CD4+ or CD8+ T cells sorted from blood, taken in a trial of the OX40 agonist ivuxolimab. This rearrangement joins TRBV7-2 to TRBJ2-5, with D possibly TRBD2 on 5 matching bases. This sequence was found in an adult with an advanced solid tumor such as melanoma, head and neck, liver or kidney cancer. CDR3 DNA sequence: TGTGCCAGCAGCAGAGTCGGGGTGGGTCTAGAGACCCAGTACTTC. Residues: CASSRVGVGLETQYF.